This T cell receptor beta chain was obtained from a study of T-cell memory formation after mild COVID-19. Background on the study: Clusters of TCRs were largely donor specific.

General study findings and limits: CD4+ contracting clones were found mainly in CM and EM, and CD8+ ones in EMRA. Pre-infection memory carried some responding clones, suggesting that cross-reactive memory joined.

Via MiXCR, TCRdb re-called the 5' RACE reads, giving one row per CDR3 protein. The sample includes just under 350,000 distinct CDR3 sequences, 10% to 15% of them seen just once. This clonotype was seen a handful of times. Its antigen is undetermined. Unmatched junction bases numbered 14, after V lost 4 bases and J lost 6 bases. Per the germline V gene, CDR1 is LGHDT and CDR2 is YNNKEL (reference sequence). The CDR3 has 17 residues. Sequencing was done on a sample of PBMCs or a T cell subset sorted from them (not recorded which). The rearrangement uses TRBV3-1 and TRBJ2-3, with TRBD2 matching 9 bases. The sequence derives from a man aged 18 to 35 who had mild COVID-19 (a few samples of this study predate the infection). Cell type and time point are not known. The CDR3 sequence is CASSPRETAGGLDTQYF. The CDR3 DNA follows: TGTGCCAGCAGCCCCCGGGAGACAGCGGGGGGCCTTGATACGCAGTATTTT.